Here is one T cell receptor beta chain with its context. Up to 2 weeks before entering the study, exposed participants had met a COVID-19 case. These data originate in a study of blood T cell repertoires in COVID-19. TCRdb keeps only in-frame clones here, not all; method: immunoSEQ multiplex PCR. Seen here are about 200,000 clones, about 88% observed once, and the top ten hold approximately 4.8%. The TCR originated in a woman aged 25 to 39 who had been exposed to COVID-19. The material sequenced was PBMCs or T cells enriched from blood (not recorded which).

As DNA, the CDR3 is TGTGCCAGCAGCTTAGGGGGTGGGACTTCCTTATACAATGAGCAGTTCTTC. Its protein product is CASSLGGGTSLYNEQFF. The chain combines TRBV7-9 with TRBJ2-1; D may be TRBD2 (6 bases). Trimming took 1 base from V and 4 from J, leaving 17 bases between them. CDR3 length: 17 residues. Germline values: CDR1 SEHNR, CDR2 FQNEAQ (reference sequence).